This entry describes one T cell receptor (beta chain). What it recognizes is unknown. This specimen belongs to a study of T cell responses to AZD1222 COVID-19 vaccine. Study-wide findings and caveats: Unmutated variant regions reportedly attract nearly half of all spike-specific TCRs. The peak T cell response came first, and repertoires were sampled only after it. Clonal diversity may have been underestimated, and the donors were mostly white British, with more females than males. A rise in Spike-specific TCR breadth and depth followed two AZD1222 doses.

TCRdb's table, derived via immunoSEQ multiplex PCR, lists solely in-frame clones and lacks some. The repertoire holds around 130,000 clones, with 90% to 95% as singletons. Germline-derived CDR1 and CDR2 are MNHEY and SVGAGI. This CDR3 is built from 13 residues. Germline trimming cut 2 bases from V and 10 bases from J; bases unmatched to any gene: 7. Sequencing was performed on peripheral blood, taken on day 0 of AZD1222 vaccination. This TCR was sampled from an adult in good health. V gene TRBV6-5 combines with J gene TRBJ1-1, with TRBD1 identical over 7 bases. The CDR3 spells CASSYTRQGVAFF. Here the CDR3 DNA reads TGTGCCAGCAGTTACACCAGACAGGGAGTAGCTTTCTTT.